This is a list of T cell receptor beta chains from one sample in a study of OX40 agonist ivuxolimab in advanced cancers. The table came from immunoSEQ multiplex PCR; TCRdb's copy has only in-frame clones and leaves some out. The top ten hold 13% to 15% of the sample, which has around 21,000 clones, about 81% seen once. The sequenced sample was CD4+ or CD8+ T cells sorted from blood, obtained in a trial of the OX40 agonist ivuxolimab. All receptors come from an adult with an advanced solid tumor such as melanoma, head and neck, liver or kidney cancer. Each CDR3 is given without its conserved first and last residue. Size values are once, few and many counts, or a class for expanded clones, and some rows have none.

V | size | CDR3
TRBV2 | - | ASSRTEGSNTQY
TRBV5-1 | - | ASSLEPGRAYEQY
TRBV5-5 | - | ASSFRLAGGYEQY
TRBV28 | - | ASSLQQGAYEQY
TRBV14 | - | ASSHLAGGRETQY
TRBV6-1 | - | ASSEGYRNSPLH
TRBV7-2 | - | ASRAGGNTGELF
TRBV7-2 | - | ASRTVSGLYQETQY
TRBV19 | - | ASNAPGDSPLH
TRBV5-8 | - | ASSLNPGLAGHYNEQF
TRBV6-5 | - | ASKETGRYEQY
TRBV7-9 | - | ASSPRQGTTEAF
TRBV18 | - | ASSPPNLASGPYEQY
TRBV10-3 | - | AISERIAGGTDTQY
TRBV7-6 | - | ASSLATVSSYEQY
TRBV10-2 | few | ASRGSGGNEQF
TRBV20-1 | - | SARDREKLF
TRBV7-3 | - | ASSSTHGAGLYEQF
TRBV4-2 | - | ASSQDSGGVTEAF
TRBV5-1 | - | ASSLEEGPFYEQY
TRBV9 | once | ASSVGPGGTNEKLF
TRBV5-4 | - | ASSLWGGRVGGEQF
TRBV4-2 | - | ASSQGDRTSGQETQY
TRBV18 | once | ASSHADRVPLKY
TRBV19 | once | ASSRLQGEAF
TRBV19 | - | ASSKGLVAQETQY
TRBV28 | few | ASSPRVGYTEAF
TRBV11-2 | - | ASSLAGGKVEQF
TRBV18 | - | ASSPPITDTQY
TRBV4-1 | - | ASSQPITGYGKNIQY
TRBV28 | few | ASSTPYGTRDTDTQY
TRBV5-5 | once | ASTQREGAGEKLF
TRBV14 | - | ASSQDVLSGRPCYEQY
TRBV6-1 | - | ASSERLGFSNQPQH
TRBV2 | - | ASSEYTVTVSGANVLT
TRBV9 | - | ASSVGGLDRETQY
TRBV6-5 | - | ASSRGSYEQY
TRBV2 | once | ASLLAGGIKDEQY